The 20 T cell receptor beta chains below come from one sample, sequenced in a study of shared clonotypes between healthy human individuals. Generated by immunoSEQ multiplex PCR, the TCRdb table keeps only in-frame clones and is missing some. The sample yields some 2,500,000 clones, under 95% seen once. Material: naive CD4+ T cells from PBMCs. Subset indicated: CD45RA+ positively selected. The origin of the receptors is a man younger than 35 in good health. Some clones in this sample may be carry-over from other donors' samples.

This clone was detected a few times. CDR3 region: CASSEQPQHF. The CDR3 DNA reads TGTGCCAGCTCTGAACAGCCCCAGCATTTT. V is TRBV18 and J is TRBJ1-5; D remains ambiguous. This CDR3 comprises 10 residues. Looked up from germline, CDR1 is KGHSH and CDR2 is LQKENI. V lost 6 bases and J 7 bases, leaving 4 bases between the germline ends.

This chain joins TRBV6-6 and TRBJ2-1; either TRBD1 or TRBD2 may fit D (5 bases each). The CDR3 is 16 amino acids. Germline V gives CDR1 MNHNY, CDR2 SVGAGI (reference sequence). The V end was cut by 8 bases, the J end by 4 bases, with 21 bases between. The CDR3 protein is CASFWGGSTYYNEQFF. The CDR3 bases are TGTGCCAGCTTTTGGGGCGGGTCAACTTATTACAATGAGCAGTTCTTC.

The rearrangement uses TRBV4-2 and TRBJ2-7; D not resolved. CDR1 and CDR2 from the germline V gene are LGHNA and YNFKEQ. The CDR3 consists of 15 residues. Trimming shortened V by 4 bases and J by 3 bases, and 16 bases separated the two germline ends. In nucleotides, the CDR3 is TGTGCCAGCAGCCCAAGTTTTCAAGGGCGCTACGAGCAGTACTTC. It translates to CASSPSFQGRYEQYF.

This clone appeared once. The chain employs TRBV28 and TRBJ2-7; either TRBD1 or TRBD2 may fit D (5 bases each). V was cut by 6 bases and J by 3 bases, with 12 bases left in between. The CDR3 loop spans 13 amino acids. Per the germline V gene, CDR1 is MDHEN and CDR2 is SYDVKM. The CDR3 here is CASSGAGVYEQYF. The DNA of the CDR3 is TGTGCCAGCAGCGGGGCAGGAGTCTACGAGCAGTACTTC.

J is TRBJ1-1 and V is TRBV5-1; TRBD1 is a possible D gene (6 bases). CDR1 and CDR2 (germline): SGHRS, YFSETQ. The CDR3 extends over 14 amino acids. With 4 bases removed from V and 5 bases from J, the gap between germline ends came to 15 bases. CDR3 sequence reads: CASSPMVTGTEAFF. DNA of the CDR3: TGCGCCAGCAGCCCTATGGTTACAGGGACTGAAGCTTTCTTT. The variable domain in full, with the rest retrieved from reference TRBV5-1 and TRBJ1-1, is KAGVTQTPRYLIKTRGQQVTLSCSPISGHRSVSWYQQTPGQGLQFLFEYFSETQRNKGNFPGRFSGRQFSNSRSEMNVSTLELGDSALYLCASSPMVTGTEAFFGQGTRLTVV.

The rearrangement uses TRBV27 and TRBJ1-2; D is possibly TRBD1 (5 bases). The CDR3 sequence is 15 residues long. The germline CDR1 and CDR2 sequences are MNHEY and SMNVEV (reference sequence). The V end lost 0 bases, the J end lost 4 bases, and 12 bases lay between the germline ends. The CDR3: CASSLSREQGYGYTF. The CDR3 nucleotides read TGTGCCAGCAGTTTATCGAGAGAGCAGGGCTATGGCTACACCTTC.

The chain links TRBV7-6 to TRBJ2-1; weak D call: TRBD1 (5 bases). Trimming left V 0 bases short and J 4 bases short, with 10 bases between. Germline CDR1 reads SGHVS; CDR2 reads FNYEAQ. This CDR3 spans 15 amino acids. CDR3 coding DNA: TGTGCCAGCAGCTTAGCTAGCCAGGGATACAATGAGCAGTTCTTC. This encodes CASSLASQGYNEQFF.

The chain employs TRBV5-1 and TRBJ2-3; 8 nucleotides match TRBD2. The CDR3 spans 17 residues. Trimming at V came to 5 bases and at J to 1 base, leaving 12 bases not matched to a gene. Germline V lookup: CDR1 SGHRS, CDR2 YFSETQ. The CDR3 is CASSPSPYSGGTDTQYF. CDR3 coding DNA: TGCGCCAGCAGTCCCTCGCCCTATAGCGGGGGCACAGATACGCAGTATTTT. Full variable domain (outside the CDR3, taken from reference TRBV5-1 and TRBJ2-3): KAGVTQTPRYLIKTRGQQVTLSCSPISGHRSVSWYQQTPGQGLQFLFEYFSETQRNKGNFPGRFSGRQFSNSRSEMNVSTLELGDSALYLCASSPSPYSGGTDTQYFGPGTRLTVL.

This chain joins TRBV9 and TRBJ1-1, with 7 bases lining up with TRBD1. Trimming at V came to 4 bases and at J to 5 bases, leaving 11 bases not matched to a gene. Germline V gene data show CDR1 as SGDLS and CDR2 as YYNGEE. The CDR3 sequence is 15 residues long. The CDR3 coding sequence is TGTGCCAGCAGCCCCCAGGGGGGGCGAAGGACTGAAGCTTTCTTT. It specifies CASSPQGGRRTEAFF.

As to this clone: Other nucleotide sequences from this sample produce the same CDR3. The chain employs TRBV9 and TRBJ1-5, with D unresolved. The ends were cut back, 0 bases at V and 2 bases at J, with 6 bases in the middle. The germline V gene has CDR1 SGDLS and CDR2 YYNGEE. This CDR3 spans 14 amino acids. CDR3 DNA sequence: TGTGCCAGCAGCGTAGATCCCGGCAATCAGCCCCAGCATTTT. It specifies CASSVDPGNQPQHF.

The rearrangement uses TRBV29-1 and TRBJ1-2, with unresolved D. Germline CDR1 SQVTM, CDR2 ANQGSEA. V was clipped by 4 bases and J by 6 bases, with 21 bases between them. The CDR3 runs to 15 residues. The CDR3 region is CSVATVSLGGDGYTF. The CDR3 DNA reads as TGCAGCGTTGCGACGGTATCCCTGGGCGGTGATGGCTACACCTTC.

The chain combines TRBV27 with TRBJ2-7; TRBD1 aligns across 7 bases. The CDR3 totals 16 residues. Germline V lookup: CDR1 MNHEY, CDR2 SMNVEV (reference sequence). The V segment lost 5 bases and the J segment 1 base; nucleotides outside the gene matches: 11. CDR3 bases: TGTGCCAGCAGTCCAAACCCCGCGACAGGGTCCTACGAGCAGTACTTC. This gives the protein CASSPNPATGSYEQYF.

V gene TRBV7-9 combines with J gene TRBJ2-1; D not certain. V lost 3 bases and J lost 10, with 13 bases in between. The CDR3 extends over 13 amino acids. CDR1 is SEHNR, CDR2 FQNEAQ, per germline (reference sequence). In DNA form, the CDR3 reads TGTGCCAGCAGCTTCCTCTCAGACGAAGAGCAGTTCTTC. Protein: CASSFLSDEEQFF. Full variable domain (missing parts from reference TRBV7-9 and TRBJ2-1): DTGVSQNPRHKITKRGQNVTFRCDPISEHNRLYWYRQTLGQGPEFLTYFQNEAQLEKSRLLSDRFSAERPKGSFSTLEIQRTEQGDSAMYLCASSFLSDEEQFFGPGTRLTVL.

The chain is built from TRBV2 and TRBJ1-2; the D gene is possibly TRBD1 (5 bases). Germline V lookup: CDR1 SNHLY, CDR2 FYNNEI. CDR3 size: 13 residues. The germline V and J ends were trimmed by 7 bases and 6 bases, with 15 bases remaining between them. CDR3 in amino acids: CASIFGQGDGYTF. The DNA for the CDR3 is TGTGCCAGCATATTCGGGCAGGGCGATGGCTACACCTTC.

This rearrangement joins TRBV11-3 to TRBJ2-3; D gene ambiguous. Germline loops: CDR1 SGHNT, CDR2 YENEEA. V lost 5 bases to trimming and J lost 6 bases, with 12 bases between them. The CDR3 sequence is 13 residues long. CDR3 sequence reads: CASSPGPADTQYF. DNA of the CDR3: TGTGCCAGCAGCCCGGGTCCCGCGGATACGCAGTATTTT.

CDR3 in DNA: TGTGCCAGCAGCCCCGGGACAGGTCGGGGCTACACCTTC. As protein: CASSPGTGRGYTF. The V and J genes are TRBV5-5 and TRBJ1-2, with TRBD1 identical over 8 bases. Germline trimming cut 4 bases from V and 8 bases from J; bases unmatched to any gene: 7. Germline lookup yields CDR1 SGHKS and CDR2 YYEKEE (reference sequence). The CDR3 spans 13 residues. The full variable domain, its missing parts supplied by reference TRBV5-5 and TRBJ1-2, is DAGVTQSPTHLIKTRGQQVTLRCSPISGHKSVSWYQQVLGQGPQFIFQYYEKEERGRGNFPDRFSARQFPNYSSELNVNALLLGDSALYLCASSPGTGRGYTFGSGTRLTVV.

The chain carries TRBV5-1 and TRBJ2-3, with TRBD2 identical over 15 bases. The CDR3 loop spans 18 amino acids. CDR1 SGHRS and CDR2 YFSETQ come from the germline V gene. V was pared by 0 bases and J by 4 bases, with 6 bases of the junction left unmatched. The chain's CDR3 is CASSLGGLAGGRADTQYF. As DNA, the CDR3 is TGCGCCAGCAGCTTGGGAGGACTAGCGGGAGGGCGCGCAGATACGCAGTATTTT.

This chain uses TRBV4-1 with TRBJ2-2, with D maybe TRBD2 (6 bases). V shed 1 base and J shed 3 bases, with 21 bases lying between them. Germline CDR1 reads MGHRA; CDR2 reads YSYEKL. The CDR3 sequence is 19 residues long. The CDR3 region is CASSQVLRRGAGDTGELFF. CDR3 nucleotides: TGCGCCAGCAGCCAAGTTTTGAGGCGGGGTGCCGGTGACACCGGGGAGCTGTTTTTT.

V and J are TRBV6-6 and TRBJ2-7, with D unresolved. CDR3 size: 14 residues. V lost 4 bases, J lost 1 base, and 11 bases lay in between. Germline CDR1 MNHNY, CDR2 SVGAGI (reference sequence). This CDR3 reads CASSWLWKSYEQYF. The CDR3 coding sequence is TGTGCCAGCAGTTGGCTCTGGAAATCCTACGAGCAGTACTTC.

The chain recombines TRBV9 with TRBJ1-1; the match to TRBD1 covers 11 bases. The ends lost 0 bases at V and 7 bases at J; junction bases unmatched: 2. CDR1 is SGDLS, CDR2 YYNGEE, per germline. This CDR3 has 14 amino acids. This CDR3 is CASSVEGTGGEAFF. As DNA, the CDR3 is TGTGCCAGCAGCGTAGAAGGGACAGGGGGTGAAGCTTTCTTT.